These 5 T cell receptor beta chains were sequenced from one sample in a study of blood T cell dynamics during melanoma immunotherapy. The assay was immunoSEQ multiplex PCR, and TCRdb's table has in-frame clones only and misses some. Altogether around 10,000 clones are present, 75% to 90% being singletons, with the ten largest covering around 22%. Time point reported: week 3, after first cycle of checkpoint inhibitor. The source material was blood, sampled from a patient treated with checkpoint blockade. The receptors stem from a human donor with melanoma.

This chain connects TRBV27 to TRBJ2-3; D ambiguous. Germline-derived CDR1 and CDR2 are MNHEY and SMNVEV (reference sequence). The V end lost 0 bases, the J end lost 3 bases, and 4 bases lay between the germline ends. This CDR3 has 13 amino acids. The CDR3 DNA is TGTGCCAGCAGTTTATCCGGGACAGATACGCAGTATTTT. Translated, it gives CASSLSGTDTQYF.

This clone has just a few counts. The V and J genes are TRBV10-3 and TRBJ1-6; possibly TRBD1 for D (5 bases). The CDR3 contains 15 residues. V was trimmed by 4 bases and J by 9 bases, leaving 16 bases between them. Germline V lookup: CDR1 ENHRY, CDR2 SYGVKD. CDR3 sequence reads: CAISVSAGLGSPLHF. The CDR3 DNA is TGTGCCATCAGTGTGTCAGCGGGGCTGGGTTCACCCCTCCACTTT.

This clone was counted a few times. The chain couples TRBV11-2 to TRBJ1-5; D remains unclear. The CDR3 contains 15 residues. V was cut by 1 base and J by 2 bases, with 9 bases left in between. In germline, CDR1 is SGHAT, CDR2 FQNNGV. This CDR3 is CASSLGTIGNQPQHF. In nucleotides, the CDR3 is TGTGCCAGCAGCTTAGGGACGATCGGCAATCAGCCCCAGCATTTT.

This chain joins TRBV6-6 and TRBJ1-2; 7 bases match TRBD1. CDR3 length: 14 residues. Germline assignment: CDR1 MNHNY and CDR2 SVGAGI (reference sequence). V lost 2 bases and J lost 5; bases outside the gene matches: 5. CDR3 loop: CASSYKQGEYGYTF. CDR3 nucleotide sequence: TGTGCCAGCAGTTACAAGCAGGGGGAATATGGCTACACCTTC.

CDR3 sequence reads: CASKGLAGLNEQFF. The CDR3 coding sequence is TGTGCCAGCAAGGGACTAGCGGGTTTGAATGAGCAGTTCTTC. This chain uses TRBV7-6 with TRBJ2-1; 12 nucleotides align to TRBD2. Unmatched junction bases numbered 5, after V lost 7 bases and J lost 7 bases. The CDR3 has 14 amino acids. Germline assignment: CDR1 SGHVS and CDR2 FNYEAQ.